Listed here is a single T cell receptor beta chain. As processed by the authors: Because ImmunoSEQ provided only junction sequences with no quality scores, the filtering differed. Sequenced by immunoSEQ multiplex PCR; TCRdb stores in-frame clones only, minus some. The V and J calls and clone size were taken over from that table, and D and trimming were inferred from the DNA. The table shows 600,000 to 800,000 clones, with over 55% occurring only once. Trimming took 4 bases from V and 7 from J; bases not matched to a gene: 15. Germline CDR1 and CDR2: SEHNR and FQNEAQ (reference sequence). This CDR3 is built from 19 residues. The data were obtained in a study of shared clonotypes between healthy human individuals.

The sequence derives from a woman aged 25 to 45 in good health. Sequencing used memory CD4+ T cells sorted from blood. Indicated subset: CD45RA-negative fraction. This chain uses TRBV7-9 with TRBJ2-2; 13 bases agree with TRBD2. The CDR3 DNA sequence: TGTGCCAGCAGCTCCCCCAGTCAGAGGACTAGCGGGAGATACGGGGAGCTGTTTTTT. Its protein is CASSSPSQRTSGRYGELFF.